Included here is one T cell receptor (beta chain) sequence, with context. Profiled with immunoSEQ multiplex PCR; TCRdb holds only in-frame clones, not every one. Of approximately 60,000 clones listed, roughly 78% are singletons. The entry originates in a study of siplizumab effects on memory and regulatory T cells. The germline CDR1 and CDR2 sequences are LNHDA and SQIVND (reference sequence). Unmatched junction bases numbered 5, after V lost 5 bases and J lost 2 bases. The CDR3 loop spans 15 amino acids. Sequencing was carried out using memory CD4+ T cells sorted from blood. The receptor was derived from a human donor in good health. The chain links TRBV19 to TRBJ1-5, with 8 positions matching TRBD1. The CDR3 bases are TGTGCCAGTAGTTTACAGGGGGACGGCAATCAGCCCCAGCATTTT. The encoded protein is CASSLQGDGNQPQHF. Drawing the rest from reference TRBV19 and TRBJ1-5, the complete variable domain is DGGITQSPKYLFRKEGQNVTLSCEQNLNHDAMYWYRQDPGQGLRLIYYSQIVNDFQKGDIAEGYSVSREKKESFPLTVTSAQKNPTAFYLCASSLQGDGNQPQHFGDGTRLSIL.